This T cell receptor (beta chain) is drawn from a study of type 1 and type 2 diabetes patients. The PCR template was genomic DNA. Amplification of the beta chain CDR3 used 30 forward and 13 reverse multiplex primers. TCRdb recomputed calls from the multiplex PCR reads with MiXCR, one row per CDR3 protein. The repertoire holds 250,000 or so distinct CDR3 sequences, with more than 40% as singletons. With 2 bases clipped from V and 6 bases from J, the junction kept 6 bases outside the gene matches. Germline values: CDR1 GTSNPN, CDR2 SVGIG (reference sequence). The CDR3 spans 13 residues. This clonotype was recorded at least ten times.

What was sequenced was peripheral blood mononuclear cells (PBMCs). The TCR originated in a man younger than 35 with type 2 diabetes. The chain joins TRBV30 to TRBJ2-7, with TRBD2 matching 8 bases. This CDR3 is CAWSHTAGGEQYF. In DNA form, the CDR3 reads TGTGCCTGGAGTCATACGGCGGGGGGCGAGCAGTACTTC.